These 21 T cell receptor beta chains originate from one sample sequenced in a study of T cell responses to AZD1222 COVID-19 vaccine (dated by TCRdb to 2020 to 2023). In the paper's terms, the time point label means: baseline before first vaccination. Library method: the immunoSEQ multiplex PCR assay. In its TCRdb copy, this immuneACCESS table keeps in-frame sequences only and misses some clones. Where compared with another copy, unresolved V genes explain less than half of these, and the others have no known cause. This sample gives about 130,000 clones in total; 70% to 90% of them show up just once. The ten largest clones represent about 1.6% of the sample. Source: peripheral blood, taken on day 0 of AZD1222 vaccination. These receptors were obtained from an adult in good health.

The chain employs TRBV18 and TRBJ1-5, with D possibly matching TRBD1 (5 bases). CDR1 is KGHSH and CDR2 is LQKENI in the germline V gene. The CDR3 runs 14 residues. Trimming removed 3 bases at V and 4 bases at J, with 10 bases between. The CDR3 DNA sequence: TGTGCCAGCTCACCGGCGGCAGGGAATCAGCCCCAGCATTTT. Translating gives CASSPAAGNQPQHF.

The sample holds a few counts of this clone. The chain has TRBV3-1 (or the pseudogene TRBV3-2) and TRBJ1-6; unclear D gene. CDR3 size: 14 residues. Germline V lookup: CDR1 LGHDT, CDR2 YNNKEL (reference sequence). With 4 bases removed from V and 6 bases from J, the gap between germline ends came to 10 bases. The chain's CDR3 is CASSPLYSNSPLHF. The CDR3 region has the DNA TGTGCCAGCAGCCCCCTTTACAGTAATTCACCCCTCCACTTT.

This clone appeared many times. J is TRBJ2-7 and V is TRBV5-1, with a possible D match to TRBD1 (5 bases). Trimming removed 3 bases from V and 1 base from J, with 17 bases in between. The germline V gene has CDR1 SGHRS and CDR2 YFSETQ. The length of the CDR3 is 16 residues. CDR3 DNA sequence: TGCGCCAGCAGCTCCAAAAACAGGTTATCGTCCTACGAGCAGTACTTC. Translating gives CASSSKNRLSSYEQYF.

This rearrangement joins TRBV6-1 to TRBJ1-4; D not certain. This CDR3 is built from 15 residues. CDR1 and CDR2 (germline): MNHNS, SASEGT. V was shortened by 2 bases and J by 7 bases, with 14 bases between the two germline ends. The CDR3, as DNA: TGTGCCAGCAGTGAAAGCGGGGTCAGGAGTGAAAAACTGTTTTTT. Translated: CASSESGVRSEKLFF.

The table lists this clone with a few counts. This chain uses TRBV27 with TRBJ2-1, with TRBD1 matching 9 bases. Trimming removed 4 bases from V and 5 bases from J; junction bases left unmatched: 6. This CDR3 is 15 amino acids long. Germline assignment: CDR1 MNHEY and CDR2 SMNVEV (reference sequence). CDR3 residues: CASSSPGQGNNEQFF. Here the CDR3 DNA reads TGTGCCAGCAGTTCCCCGGGACAGGGTAACAATGAGCAGTTCTTC.

The chain combines TRBV5-6 with TRBJ2-7; D not resolved. The length of the CDR3 is 13 residues. Deletions cut 4 bases from V and 6 bases from J, with 14 bases between. CDR1 is SGHDT, CDR2 YYEEEE, per germline. The CDR3 reads CASSLDQAAEQYF. DNA for the CDR3: TGTGCCAGCAGCCTAGACCAAGCAGCCGAGCAGTACTTC.

The table lists this clone with a count of one. This chain links TRBV4-2 with TRBJ2-1; D remains ambiguous. The CDR3 covers 13 residues. Germline lookup yields CDR1 LGHNA and CDR2 YNFKEQ. Trimming cost V 3 bases and J 10 bases, with 13 bases left between them. The CDR3 bases are TGTGCCAGCAGCCACGCCCAGCCGGAGGAGCAGTTCTTC. It encodes CASSHAQPEEQFF.

The DNA of the CDR3 is TGTGCCATCAGTGAGTCCCACGGGAGGGCCTACGAGCAGTACTTC. It is translated as CAISESHGRAYEQYF. J is TRBJ2-7 and V is TRBV10-3, with 8 bases fitting TRBD2. Germline lookup yields CDR1 ENHRY and CDR2 SYGVKD. Trimming removed 0 bases from V and 2 bases from J; junction bases left unmatched: 3. The CDR3 runs 15 residues.

This chain uses TRBV11-3 with TRBJ1-4, with D maybe TRBD1 (5 bases). CDR1 and CDR2 from the germline V gene are SGHNT and YENEEA. Trimming pared 2 bases from V and 1 base from J, leaving 5 bases between. CDR3 length equals 14 residues. CDR3 DNA: TGTGCCAGCAGCTTAAGGGGAACTAATGAAAAACTGTTTTTT. Encoded protein: CASSLRGTNEKLFF. The whole variable domain, filled in from reference TRBV11-3 and TRBJ1-4, reads EAGVVQSPRYKIIEKKQPVAFWCNPISGHNTLYWYLQNLGQGPELLIRYENEEAVDDSQLPKDRFSAERLKGVDSTLKIQPAELGDSAVYLCASSLRGTNEKLFFGSGTQLSVL.

In this sample, this clone turned up once. This specimen includes other DNA sequences encoding the same CDR3. This chain uses TRBV2 with TRBJ2-5, with no clear D. CDR1 and CDR2 (germline): SNHLY, FYNNEI. With 6 bases removed from V and 2 bases from J, the gap between germline ends came to 4 bases. The CDR3 consists of 11 residues. CDR3 sequence reads: CASRVQETQYF. As DNA, the CDR3 is TGTGCCAGCAGAGTACAAGAGACCCAGTACTTC.

The genes are TRBV28 and TRBJ2-1, with TRBD2 matching 15 bases. The V and J ends lost 5 bases and 3 bases, in that order; junction bases with no gene match: 17. The CDR3 consists of 21 residues. From germline, CDR1 is MDHEN and CDR2 SYDVKM. CDR3 coding DNA: TGTGCCAGCAGTCAAACCCTCGGGGGGGGACTAGCGGGAGGTTTCTACAATGAGCAGTTCTTC. Translated, it gives CASSQTLGGGLAGGFYNEQFF.

Points on this clone: The sample carries other DNA sequences with the same CDR3. The genes are TRBV11-2 and TRBJ2-7, with TRBD2 matching over 14 bases. The trim removed 5 bases at V and 5 bases at J, leaving 8 bases unmatched. Germline V gene sequence: CDR1 SGHAT, CDR2 FQNNGV. The CDR3 has 16 residues. The CDR3 sequence is CASSPGLAGGEDEQYF. In DNA form, the CDR3 reads TGTGCCAGCAGCCCAGGACTAGCGGGAGGAGAAGACGAGCAGTACTTC.

This chain joins TRBV19 and TRBJ2-7, with TRBD2 matching over 7 bases. Germline V CDR1 and CDR2: LNHDA, SQIVND (reference sequence). This CDR3 is built from 15 residues. V lost 3 bases, J lost 2 bases, and 7 bases stayed unmatched. In DNA, the CDR3 is TGTGCCAGTAGTATGTACCCGGGAGGCACCTACGAGCAGTACTTC. Encoded protein: CASSMYPGGTYEQYF.

The rearrangement uses TRBV5-1 and TRBJ2-7; weak D call: TRBD1 (5 bases). This CDR3 comprises 16 residues. Germline V CDR1 and CDR2: SGHRS, YFSETQ. The V gene lost 1 base and the J gene lost 0 bases, with 14 bases spanning the gap. The CDR3 region has the DNA TGCGCCAGCAGCTTGTTTTCCCCAGGGAACTCCTACGAGCAGTACTTC. Translating gives CASSLFSPGNSYEQYF.

V and J are TRBV18 and TRBJ2-2; possibly TRBD1 or TRBD2 for D (5 bases each). This CDR3 contains 16 residues. The germline V gene has CDR1 KGHSH and CDR2 LQKENI. The V and J ends lost 6 bases and 0 bases respectively, with 14 bases between them. The CDR3 sequence is CASSSTGTTNTGELFF. CDR3 in DNA: TGTGCCAGCTCGTCTACCGGGACCACGAACACCGGGGAGCTGTTTTTT.

Written as DNA, the CDR3 is TGTGCCAGCAGCTTATTGCTAGCTGGGCGCACAGATACGCAGTATTTT. Translated, it gives CASSLLLAGRTDTQYF. The rearrangement joins TRBV7-8 to TRBJ2-3; the D gene is possibly TRBD2 (5 bases). V was cut by 2 bases and J by 1 base, with 13 bases left in between. There are 16 residues in the CDR3. From germline, CDR1 is SGHVS and CDR2 FQNEAQ.

On this clone: The same CDR3 also results from other DNA sequences found in this sample. The chain couples TRBV6-5 to TRBJ1-5; TRBD1 aligns across 7 bases. V lost 5 bases, J lost 2 bases, and 6 bases stayed unmatched. The CDR3 has 15 residues. Looked up from germline, CDR1 is MNHEY and CDR2 is SVGAGI. The CDR3 loop reads CASSRQGGGNQPQHF. The CDR3 nucleotides read TGTGCCAGCAGTCGACAGGGAGGGGGCAATCAGCCCCAGCATTTT.

The chain employs TRBV7-9 and TRBJ2-7, with 10 bases fitting TRBD1. The length of the CDR3 is 16 residues. V shed 5 bases, J shed 3 bases, and the junction held 10 bases outside the gene matches. CDR1 and CDR2 from the germline V gene are SEHNR and FQNEAQ (reference sequence). CDR3 loop: CASSPPGGQGFYEQYF. CDR3 bases: TGTGCCAGCAGCCCCCCGGGGGGACAGGGGTTCTACGAGCAGTACTTC.

This clone appeared a few times. The genes are TRBV28 and TRBJ2-7; perhaps D is TRBD1 or TRBD2 (5 bases each). Trimming removed 3 bases from V and 0 bases from J, with 21 bases in between. The CDR3 length is 18 residues. Germline lookup yields CDR1 MDHEN and CDR2 SYDVKM. CDR3 coding DNA: TGTGCCAGCAGTTTCGGGGTCCGGGGCCCTCCTCCCTCCTACGAGCAGTACTTC. Translating it yields CASSFGVRGPPPSYEQYF.

This clone has only one observation. The genes are TRBV7-9 and TRBJ2-7; D is uncertain. The ends were cut back, 11 bases at V and 2 bases at J, with 16 bases in the middle. The CDR3 runs 13 residues. Germline V lookup: CDR1 SEHNR, CDR2 FQNEAQ (reference sequence). CDR3 nucleotides: TGTGCCGCAATGGGGTCAGAAACCTACGAGCAGTACTTC. The encoded protein is CAAMGSETYEQYF. The full variable domain, its missing parts supplied by reference TRBV7-9 and TRBJ2-7, is DTGVSQNPRHKITKRGQNVTFRCDPISEHNRLYWYRQTLGQGPEFLTYFQNEAQLEKSRLLSDRFSAERPKGSFSTLEIQRTEQGDSAMYLCAAMGSETYEQYFGPGTRLTVT.

The V call is TRBV19, the J call TRBJ1-1; the D is unclear. Germline lookup yields CDR1 LNHDA and CDR2 SQIVND (reference sequence). Deletions cut 6 bases from V and 6 bases from J, with 8 bases between. This CDR3 spans 11 amino acids. DNA for the CDR3: TGTGCCAGTAGAGACCTCGCTGAAGCTTTCTTT. Its protein is CASRDLAEAFF.